This section outlines one TCR beta chain sequence together with its context. Antigen specificity is unknown. These data belong to a study of long-term antiretroviral therapy in people with HIV. Study-level results: Against controls, HIV repertoires showed narrower ranges of CDR3 length.

This was the immunoSEQ v3.0 assay at survey level. The protocol was immunoSEQ multiplex PCR, while the TCRdb copy is restricted to in-frame clones and leaves out a portion. This table holds about 39,000 clones, roughly 90% found once. Everyone in the study who had HIV was treated in the United States. Specimens retained roughly 0.9-11 million cryopreserved PBMC preceding DNA extraction. V shed 11 bases and J 5 bases; nucleotides not matched to a gene: 8. CDR3 size: 14 residues. Germline V gives CDR1 MNHNS, CDR2 SASEGT. This specimen was unsorted PBMCs, taken 1.2 years after starting antiretroviral therapy. The rearrangement joins TRBV6-1 to TRBJ2-2; 10 bases are shared with TRBD2. This TCR was recovered from a woman aged 50 to 60 with HIV. The CDR3 DNA reads as TGTGCCCTCAGCGGGGGGGCCTGGACCGGGGAGCTGTTTTTT. It encodes CALSGGAWTGELFF.